This is a list of T cell receptor beta chains from one sample in a study of shared clonotypes between healthy human individuals. Profiling relied on immunoSEQ multiplex PCR, and the TCRdb table lists in-frame clones only, not all of them. Among 2,500,000 or so clones listed, under 95% were seen once. Sequenced input: naive CD4+ T cells from PBMCs. Receptor source: a young man in good health. Some clones in this sample may be carry-over from other donors' samples. CDR3s include the opening cysteine and the closing phenylalanine or tryptophan. Each record gives: CDR3 protein, CDR3 DNA, V gene, D gene, CDR3 length, clone size, J gene. The D gene is left open where the match is weak. Clone size is stated in some rows and not others, as once, few, many or a class when expanded.

CDR3 protein: CASSLSIKDNEQFF
CDR3 DNA: TGTGCCAGCTCACTGTCGATCAAAGACAATGAGCAGTTCTTC
V gene: TRBV18
D gene: NA
CDR3 length: 14
clone size: NA
J gene: TRBJ2-1

CDR3 protein: CASSLRDSGNTIYF
CDR3 DNA: TGTGCCAGCAGCTTACGTGATTCTGGAAACACCATATATTTT
V gene: TRBV11-1
D gene: NA
CDR3 length: 14
clone size: NA
J gene: TRBJ1-3

CDR3 protein: CASSQGAYNEQFF
CDR3 DNA: TGCGCCAGCAGCCAAGGGGCGTACAATGAGCAGTTCTTC
V gene: TRBV4-1
D gene: NA
CDR3 length: 13
clone size: NA
J gene: TRBJ2-1

CDR3 protein: CAWGAGNTEAFF
CDR3 DNA: TGTGCCTGGGGTGCGGGTAACACTGAAGCTTTCTTT
V gene: TRBV30
D gene: NA
CDR3 length: 12
clone size: NA
J gene: TRBJ1-1

CDR3 protein: CASSLDLGGTEAFF
CDR3 DNA: TGTGCCAGCAGCCTAGATCTTGGGGGTACTGAAGCTTTCTTT
V gene: TRBV7-9
D gene: NA
CDR3 length: 14
clone size: once
J gene: TRBJ1-1

CDR3 protein: CASSPLRVETEAFF
CDR3 DNA: TGTGCCAGCTCACCATTGAGGGTTGAGACTGAAGCTTTCTTT
V gene: TRBV18
D gene: NA
CDR3 length: 14
clone size: few
J gene: TRBJ1-1

CDR3 protein: CASSFRGDEQYF
CDR3 DNA: TGTGCCAGCAGCTTTAGGGGCGACGAGCAGTACTTC
V gene: TRBV7-9
D gene: NA
CDR3 length: 12
clone size: NA
J gene: TRBJ2-7

CDR3 protein: CASSFGGSSGNTIYF
CDR3 DNA: TGTGCCAGCAGTTTTGGGGGGAGCTCTGGAAACACCATATATTTT
V gene: TRBV7-9
D gene: NA
CDR3 length: 15
clone size: few
J gene: TRBJ1-3

CDR3 protein: CASSYTGMNTEAFF
CDR3 DNA: TGCGCCAGCAGCTATACAGGGATGAACACTGAAGCTTTCTTT
V gene: TRBV5-1
D gene: NA
CDR3 length: 14
clone size: NA
J gene: TRBJ1-1

CDR3 protein: CASSHGTRTADTQYF
CDR3 DNA: TGTGCCAGCAGTCACGGGACCCGCACCGCAGATACGCAGTATTTT
V gene: TRBV28
D gene: NA
CDR3 length: 15
clone size: NA
J gene: TRBJ2-3

CDR3 protein: CATSRGKGLYEQYF
CDR3 DNA: TGTGCCACCAGCAGGGGGAAAGGCCTCTACGAGCAGTACTTC
V gene: TRBV15
D gene: NA
CDR3 length: 14
clone size: NA
J gene: TRBJ2-7

CDR3 protein: CASSILRGDQPQHF
CDR3 DNA: TGTGCCAGTAGTATACTCCGGGGGGATCAGCCCCAGCATTTT
V gene: TRBV19
D gene: NA
CDR3 length: 14
clone size: NA
J gene: TRBJ1-5

CDR3 protein: CAISEGTGGQETQYF
CDR3 DNA: TGTGCCATCAGTGAGGGGACAGGGGGGCAAGAGACCCAGTACTTC
V gene: TRBV10-3
D gene: TRBD1
CDR3 length: 15
clone size: NA
J gene: TRBJ2-5

CDR3 protein: CSVEVAESSEQFF
CDR3 DNA: TGCAGCGTTGAAGTAGCGGAATCCAGTGAGCAGTTCTTC
V gene: TRBV29-1
D gene: NA
CDR3 length: 13
clone size: NA
J gene: TRBJ2-1

CDR3 protein: CASSVSLGLADYEQYF
CDR3 DNA: TGTGCCAGCAGTGTAAGCTTGGGACTAGCGGACTACGAGCAGTACTTC
V gene: TRBV28
D gene: TRBD2
CDR3 length: 16
clone size: NA
J gene: TRBJ2-7

CDR3 protein: CASGDSGTRNQPQHF
CDR3 DNA: TGCGCCAGCGGAGATTCGGGAACGCGAAATCAGCCCCAGCATTTT
V gene: TRBV4-1
D gene: NA
CDR3 length: 15
clone size: NA
J gene: TRBJ1-5

CDR3 protein: CSVAQQETQYF
CDR3 DNA: TGCAGCGTTGCACAGCAAGAGACCCAGTACTTC
V gene: TRBV29-1
D gene: NA
CDR3 length: 11
clone size: NA
J gene: TRBJ2-5

CDR3 protein: CASSLEAGGPGTDTQYF
CDR3 DNA: TGTGCCAGCAGCCTCGAAGCGGGAGGGCCGGGCACAGATACGCAGTATTTT
V gene: TRBV13
D gene: TRBD2
CDR3 length: 17
clone size: once
J gene: TRBJ2-3

CDR3 protein: CASSSGGGGYTF
CDR3 DNA: TGTGCCAGCAGTTCCGGGGGAGGTGGCTACACCTTC
V gene: TRBV28
D gene: NA
CDR3 length: 12
clone size: NA
J gene: TRBJ1-2

CDR3 protein: CASSPRGYYEQYF
CDR3 DNA: TGTGCCAGCAGTCCCCGGGGGTACTACGAGCAGTACTTC
V gene: TRBV27
D gene: NA
CDR3 length: 13
clone size: NA
J gene: TRBJ2-7

CDR3 protein: CAWSVLVRGGKSSYEQYF
CDR3 DNA: TGTGCCTGGAGTGTACTGGTTCGGGGAGGGAAAAGCTCCTACGAGCAGTACTTC
V gene: TRBV30
D gene: TRBD2
CDR3 length: 18
clone size: NA
J gene: TRBJ2-7

CDR3 protein: CASSQDANYGYTF
CDR3 DNA: TGTGCCAGCAGCCAAGATGCCAACTATGGCTACACCTTC
V gene: TRBV4-2
D gene: NA
CDR3 length: 13
clone size: NA
J gene: TRBJ1-2

CDR3 protein: CASHRLGFAYEQYF
CDR3 DNA: TGTGCCAGCCACCGGCTCGGGTTCGCCTACGAGCAGTACTTC
V gene: TRBV28
D gene: NA
CDR3 length: 14
clone size: NA
J gene: TRBJ2-7

CDR3 protein: CASRDGGANEEHNEQFF
CDR3 DNA: TGTGCCAGCAGGGACGGGGGGGCTAATGAGGAGCACAATGAGCAGTTCTTC
V gene: TRBV11-1
D gene: TRBD2
CDR3 length: 17
clone size: NA
J gene: TRBJ2-1

CDR3 protein: CASSRWIHQPQHF
CDR3 DNA: TGTGCCAGCAGCCGATGGATTCATCAGCCCCAGCATTTT
V gene: TRBV7-2
D gene: NA
CDR3 length: 13
clone size: NA
J gene: TRBJ1-5

CDR3 protein: CASSRRESYEQYF
CDR3 DNA: TGTGCCAGCAGCAGAAGGGAGAGCTACGAGCAGTACTTC
V gene: TRBV9
D gene: NA
CDR3 length: 13
clone size: NA
J gene: TRBJ2-7

CDR3 protein: CASSWEPYNEQFF
CDR3 DNA: TGTGCCAGCAGCTGGGAGCCCTACAATGAGCAGTTCTTC
V gene: TRBV5-6
D gene: NA
CDR3 length: 13
clone size: NA
J gene: TRBJ2-1

CDR3 protein: CASSFGGAGGDNEQFF
CDR3 DNA: TGTGCCAGCAGCTTCGGGGGTGCGGGAGGGGACAATGAGCAGTTCTTC
V gene: TRBV5-4
D gene: TRBD2
CDR3 length: 16
clone size: NA
J gene: TRBJ2-1

CDR3 protein: CASSPNRGGYTF
CDR3 DNA: TGTGCCAGCAGCCCAAACAGGGGTGGCTACACCTTC
V gene: TRBV6-5
D gene: TRBD1
CDR3 length: 12
clone size: NA
J gene: TRBJ1-2

CDR3 protein: CASSDRNTEAFF
CDR3 DNA: TGTGCCAGCAGCGACAGGAACACTGAAGCTTTCTTT
V gene: TRBV7-6
D gene: NA
CDR3 length: 12
clone size: NA
J gene: TRBJ1-1

CDR3 protein: CASCFIASNTGELFF
CDR3 DNA: TGTGCCAGCTGTTTTATTGCCTCGAACACCGGGGAGCTGTTTTTT
V gene: TRBV7-8
D gene: NA
CDR3 length: 15
clone size: NA
J gene: TRBJ2-2

CDR3 protein: CASSLWASGTDTQYF
CDR3 DNA: TGTGCCAGCAGTTTATGGGCTAGCGGCACAGATACGCAGTATTTT
V gene: TRBV28
D gene: NA
CDR3 length: 15
clone size: NA
J gene: TRBJ2-3

CDR3 protein: CAISSSGSYNEQFF
CDR3 DNA: TGTGCCATCAGTTCGAGCGGCTCCTACAATGAGCAGTTCTTC
V gene: TRBV10-3
D gene: NA
CDR3 length: 14
clone size: NA
J gene: TRBJ2-1

CDR3 protein: CASPGFWTGGPYNEQFF
CDR3 DNA: TGTGCCAGCCCAGGTTTTTGGACGGGTGGACCCTACAATGAGCAGTTCTTC
V gene: TRBV19
D gene: NA
CDR3 length: 17
clone size: NA
J gene: TRBJ2-1

CDR3 protein: CASSSGQTIGNTIYF
CDR3 DNA: TGTGCCAGCAGTTCGGGACAGACTATTGGAAACACCATATATTTT
V gene: TRBV28
D gene: TRBD1
CDR3 length: 15
clone size: once
J gene: TRBJ1-3

CDR3 protein: CSGQGSYNEQFF
CDR3 DNA: TGCAGCGGCCAGGGCTCCTACAATGAGCAGTTCTTC
V gene: TRBV29-1
D gene: NA
CDR3 length: 12
clone size: NA
J gene: TRBJ2-1

CDR3 protein: CASLPWGTIGETQYF
CDR3 DNA: TGTGCCAGTCTACCCTGGGGGACCATCGGGGAGACCCAGTACTTC
V gene: TRBV6-1
D gene: NA
CDR3 length: 15
clone size: NA
J gene: TRBJ2-5

CDR3 protein: CASSQVLGRDNEQFF
CDR3 DNA: TGCGCCAGCAGCCAAGTGTTAGGTCGAGACAATGAGCAGTTCTTC
V gene: TRBV4-3
D gene: NA
CDR3 length: 15
clone size: NA
J gene: TRBJ2-1

CDR3 protein: CASSQTRGQGISYEQYF
CDR3 DNA: TGTGCCAGCAGCCAAACTCGGGGACAGGGTATCTCCTACGAGCAGTACTTC
V gene: TRBV14
D gene: TRBD1
CDR3 length: 17
clone size: NA
J gene: TRBJ2-7

CDR3 protein: CAWRTGQGGEKLFF
CDR3 DNA: TGTGCCTGGAGGACCGGACAGGGTGGTGAAAAACTGTTTTTT
V gene: TRBV30
D gene: TRBD1
CDR3 length: 14
clone size: NA
J gene: TRBJ1-4

CDR3 protein: CASSLWSSGGNEQFF
CDR3 DNA: TGCGCCAGCAGCTTGTGGTCCTCTGGGGGTAATGAGCAGTTCTTC
V gene: TRBV5-1
D gene: NA
CDR3 length: 15
clone size: once
J gene: TRBJ2-1

CDR3 protein: CSVEGPDEQFF
CDR3 DNA: TGCAGCGTTGAAGGTCCGGATGAGCAGTTCTTC
V gene: TRBV29-1
D gene: NA
CDR3 length: 11
clone size: NA
J gene: TRBJ2-1

CDR3 protein: CAISRDRGDTGELFF
CDR3 DNA: TGTGCCATCAGTAGGGACAGGGGGGACACCGGGGAGCTGTTTTTT
V gene: TRBV10-3
D gene: TRBD1
CDR3 length: 15
clone size: NA
J gene: TRBJ2-2

CDR3 protein: CASSPGQGKTYEQYF
CDR3 DNA: TGTGCCAGCAGTCCAGGACAGGGGAAAACCTACGAGCAGTACTTC
V gene: TRBV6-1
D gene: TRBD1
CDR3 length: 15
clone size: NA
J gene: TRBJ2-7

CDR3 protein: CASSTGGLAGGLSGELFF
CDR3 DNA: TGTGCCAGCAGCACAGGGGGACTAGCGGGAGGGCTTTCCGGGGAGCTGTTTTTT
V gene: TRBV7-3
D gene: TRBD2
CDR3 length: 18
clone size: NA
J gene: TRBJ2-2

CDR3 protein: CAWSVKGAVDYGYTF
CDR3 DNA: TGTGCCTGGAGTGTAAAAGGGGCAGTTGACTATGGCTACACCTTC
V gene: TRBV30
D gene: NA
CDR3 length: 15
clone size: NA
J gene: TRBJ1-2

CDR3 protein: CASSPIDLNYGYTF
CDR3 DNA: TGTGCCAGCAGCCCAATCGACCTAAACTATGGCTACACCTTC
V gene: TRBV28
D gene: NA
CDR3 length: 14
clone size: NA
J gene: TRBJ1-2

CDR3 protein: CASGLGQLAYNEQFF
CDR3 DNA: TGTGCTAGTGGTTTGGGGCAGTTAGCCTACAATGAGCAGTTCTTC
V gene: TRBV12-5
D gene: NA
CDR3 length: 15
clone size: NA
J gene: TRBJ2-1